These 24 T cell receptor beta chains originate from one sample sequenced in a study of cytotoxic CD8 clonotypes in ibrutinib-treated CLL. Some clones are missing from TCRdb's copy, which holds only in-frame ones; the method was immunoSEQ multiplex PCR. The data contain around 70,000 clones, less than 95% of them singletons. The sample in question was PBMCs, obtained after 12 months of ibrutinib treatment. The receptor source for this set is a human donor with chronic lymphocytic leukemia.

The chain links TRBV14 to TRBJ2-5; no definite D call. The CDR3 has 14 residues. Trimming removed 0 bases from V and 3 bases from J, with 8 bases in between. CDR1 and CDR2 (germline): SGHDN, FVKESK. This CDR3 is CASSQDWAEETQYF. The CDR3 region has the DNA TGTGCCAGCAGCCAAGATTGGGCGGAAGAGACCCAGTACTTC.

V usage is TRBV5-1 and J usage is TRBJ2-5, with unresolved D. The V gene's germline CDR1 is SGHRS and CDR2 YFSETQ. The V end lost 6 bases, the J end lost 5 bases, and 14 bases lay between the germline ends. This CDR3 region has 13 residues. The CDR3: CASTSGDGETQYF. The CDR3 bases are TGCGCCAGCACCTCAGGAGACGGGGAGACCCAGTACTTC.

The chain couples TRBV7-8 to TRBJ2-7; 9 positions agree with TRBD2. The J segment lost 6 bases and the V segment lost 1 base, leaving 4 bases of the junction unmatched. The germline V gene has CDR1 SGHVS and CDR2 FQNEAQ. The CDR3 sequence is 14 residues long. The CDR3 nucleotides are TGTGCCAGCAGCTTAGGTAGCGGGAGTGGCGAGCAGTACTTC. Protein product: CASSLGSGSGEQYF.

The count of this clone is one. The chain combines TRBV4-2 with TRBJ1-1; a possible D gene is TRBD1 (6 bases). V was shortened by 3 bases and J by 4 bases, with 21 bases between the two germline ends. This CDR3 comprises 17 residues. Germline V gene lookup returns CDR1 LGHNA and CDR2 YNFKEQ. CDR3 residues: CASSHSGRGRGGTEAFF. CDR3 coding DNA: TGTGCCAGCAGCCACTCTGGACGGGGCCGAGGGGGCACTGAAGCTTTCTTT.

The V and J genes are TRBV18 and TRBJ2-1; 8 nucleotides agree with TRBD2. The CDR3 covers 15 residues. After removal of 3 bases from V and 6 bases from J, the junction contained 7 bases not matched to a gene. CDR1 KGHSH and CDR2 LQKENI come from the germline V gene. CDR3 nucleotides: TGTGCCAGCTCACCGGGGCAGCGGGAGTCCAATGAGCAGTTCTTC. Translating gives CASSPGQRESNEQFF.

This clone qualifies as medium-sized. The chain recombines TRBV28 with TRBJ2-3; the D is unclear. CDR3 length equals 15 residues. V lost 6 bases, J lost 2 bases, and 15 bases lay in between. Germline lookup yields CDR1 MDHEN and CDR2 SYDVKM. The CDR3 nucleotides read TGTGCCAGCAGGGCCGACTCGGTGGTCACAGATACGCAGTATTTT. As protein: CASRADSVVTDTQYF. Supplemented by reference TRBV28 and TRBJ2-3, the full variable domain reads DVKVTQSSRYLVKRTGEKVFLECVQDMDHENMFWYRQDPGLGLRLIYFSYDVKMKEKGDIPEGYSVSREKKERFSLILESASTNQTSMYLCASRADSVVTDTQYFGPGTRLTVL.

This clone was seen a few times. V and J are TRBV6-5 and TRBJ1-2; 8 bases line up with TRBD1. Germline CDR1 MNHEY, CDR2 SVGAGI. The CDR3 runs 15 residues. V lost 7 bases to trimming and J lost 6 bases; unmatched junction nucleotides: 13. CDR3 residues: CASTSRPGQENGYTF. The CDR3 bases are TGTGCCAGCACCTCACGACCGGGACAGGAAAATGGCTACACCTTC.

The rearrangement joins TRBV27 to TRBJ2-7; the D gene is possibly TRBD1 (5 bases). The V and J ends lost 8 bases and 0 bases respectively, with 5 bases between them. CDR1 and CDR2 from the germline V gene are MNHEY and SMNVEV (reference sequence). The CDR3 spans 11 residues. CDR3 nucleotide sequence: TGTGCCAGCGGGGCCTCCTACGAGCAGTACTTC. It is translated as CASGASYEQYF.

V gene TRBV5-1 combines with J gene TRBJ2-7, with no clear D. The CDR3 contains 12 residues. V lost 1 base and J 7 bases, leaving 9 bases between the germline ends. Germline V gene data show CDR1 as SGHRS and CDR2 as YFSETQ. CDR3 coding DNA: TGCGCCAGCAGCTTGTCTGGTGGGGAGCAGTACTTC. This encodes CASSLSGGEQYF.

This rearrangement joins TRBV5-1 to TRBJ1-3; weak D call: TRBD1 (5 bases). The CDR3 runs 16 residues. Germline V gene lookup returns CDR1 SGHRS and CDR2 YFSETQ. V dropped 0 bases and J dropped 3 bases, with 13 bases sitting between them. The chain's CDR3 is CASSLGQGMFGNTIYF. The CDR3 DNA reads as TGCGCCAGCAGCTTGGGGCAGGGTATGTTTGGAAACACCATATATTTT.

The chain joins TRBV5-4 to TRBJ1-2; D gene uncertain. V lost 0 bases and J lost 2, with 5 bases in between. Germline V gene lookup returns CDR1 SGHNT and CDR2 YYREEE (reference sequence). This CDR3 is built from 13 residues. The chain's CDR3 is CASSLAKNYGYTF. The CDR3 nucleotides read TGTGCCAGCAGCTTGGCCAAGAACTATGGCTACACCTTC. Complete variable domain (other parts from reference TRBV5-4 and TRBJ1-2): ETGVTQSPTHLIKTRGQQVTLRCSSQSGHNTVSWYQQALGQGPQFIFQYYREEENGRGNFPPRFSGLQFPNYSSELNVNALELDDSALYLCASSLAKNYGYTFGSGTRLTVV.

The V and J genes are TRBV11-2 and TRBJ2-5, with 9 bases aligning to TRBD2. After removal of 0 bases from V and 7 bases from J, the junction contained 15 bases not matched to a gene. CDR3 length: 18 residues. Germline-derived CDR1 and CDR2 are SGHAT and FQNNGV. CDR3 residues: CASSLDLSLAGYGGTQYF. In DNA, the CDR3 is TGTGCCAGCAGCTTAGATCTCTCCCTAGCGGGATATGGCGGGACCCAGTACTTC.

The gene calls are TRBV10-2 and TRBJ1-1, with 11 bases that match TRBD1. Looked up from germline, CDR1 is WSHSY and CDR2 is SAAADI. The V segment lost 0 bases and the J segment 6 bases; nucleotides outside the gene matches: 3. The CDR3 is made up of 15 amino acids. CDR3 residues: CASSESDRGLPEAFF. CDR3 in DNA: TGCGCCAGCAGTGAGTCGGACAGGGGGCTGCCTGAAGCTTTCTTT.

The V and J genes are TRBV4-3 and TRBJ2-1; 11 nucleotides agree with TRBD2. Per germline, CDR1 LGHNA and CDR2 YSLEER. V shed 0 bases, J shed 4 bases, and the junction held 2 bases outside the gene matches. The CDR3 loop spans 16 amino acids. The CDR3 here is CASSQDIAGGYNEQFF. CDR3 nucleotides: TGCGCCAGCAGCCAAGATATAGCGGGAGGGTACAATGAGCAGTTCTTC.

The chain has TRBV6-5 and TRBJ2-2; D gene unclear. V was shortened by 7 bases and J by 1 base, with 7 bases between the two germline ends. The CDR3 extends over 13 amino acids. The germline V gene has CDR1 MNHEY and CDR2 SVGAGI. CDR3 sequence reads: CASTLLNTGELFF. CDR3 sequence (DNA): TGTGCCAGCACCCTCCTGAACACCGGGGAGCTGTTTTTT.

V gene TRBV30 combines with J gene TRBJ1-1, with no clear D. CDR1 is GTSNPN and CDR2 is SVGIG in the germline V gene (reference sequence). The CDR3 sequence is 14 residues long. V was pared by 0 bases and J by 5 bases, with 13 bases between. CDR3 coding DNA: TGTGCCTGGAGTGTACGCGATTGGGGAACTGAAGCTTTCTTT. Its translation: CAWSVRDWGTEAFF.

This rearrangement joins TRBV11-2 to TRBJ1-1; D unresolved. Trimming shortened V by 3 bases and J by 2 bases, and 16 bases separated the two germline ends. The CDR3 has 16 residues. From germline, CDR1 is SGHAT and CDR2 FQNNGV. The CDR3 protein is CASSFLLTRPNTEAFF. DNA of the CDR3: TGTGCCAGCAGCTTCCTTTTGACAAGACCCAACACTGAAGCTTTCTTT. Variable domain in full (rest from reference TRBV11-2 and TRBJ1-1): EAGVAQSPRYKIIEKRQSVAFWCNPISGHATLYWYQQILGQGPKLLIQFQNNGVVDDSQLPKDRFSAERLKGVDSTLKIQPAKLEDSAVYLCASSFLLTRPNTEAFFGQGTRLTVV.

The chain joins TRBV30 to TRBJ1-2, with 7 bases that match TRBD1. Germline V gene lookup returns CDR1 GTSNPN and CDR2 SVGIG (reference sequence). J was trimmed by 4 bases and V by 8 bases; bases with no gene match: 10. CDR3 length: 13 residues. CDR3 amino acids: CAGYRDRRYGYTF. CDR3 sequence (DNA): TGTGCCGGATATCGGGACAGACGCTATGGCTACACCTTC.

V is TRBV6-5 and J is TRBJ2-7; 12 bases align to TRBD1. The junction had 1 base not matched to a gene; V was cut back by 6 bases and J by 4 bases. CDR1 is MNHEY and CDR2 is SVGAGI in the germline V gene. CDR3 length equals 13 residues. The CDR3 coding sequence is TGTGCCAGCAGGGGACAGGGGGCTTACGAGCAGTACTTC. Protein sequence: CASRGQGAYEQYF.

This chain uses TRBV2 with TRBJ2-5; TRBD2 might be the D (5 bases). The CDR3 loop spans 17 amino acids. V was clipped by 5 bases and J by 2 bases, with 21 bases between them. The germline V gene encodes CDR1 SNHLY and CDR2 FYNNEI. The CDR3, as DNA: TGTGCCAGCAGTACGCCCACAGAGGGAGTGGGTCAAGAGACCCAGTACTTC. Its translation is CASSTPTEGVGQETQYF.

CDR3 amino acids: CASLEGLATYNEQFF. The CDR3 region has the DNA TGCGCCAGCTTAGAGGGACTAGCAACATACAATGAGCAGTTCTTC. The chain is built from TRBV5-1 and TRBJ2-1; 9 nucleotides agree with TRBD2. Germline CDR1 is SGHRS and CDR2 is YFSETQ. This CDR3 region has 15 residues. With V trimmed by 7 bases and J by 4 bases, 9 bases remained unmatched.

This clone was recorded only once. This chain joins TRBV6-5 and TRBJ2-7, with D unresolved. Germline V gene sequence: CDR1 MNHEY, CDR2 SVGAGI. This CDR3 spans 14 amino acids. The V end was cut by 3 bases, the J end by 0 bases, with 9 bases between. The CDR3: CASSYSVFSYEQYF. The CDR3 DNA sequence: TGTGCCAGCAGTTATTCCGTCTTCTCCTACGAGCAGTACTTC.

The chain links TRBV7-8 to TRBJ1-2, with 7 bases that match TRBD1. The ends lost 5 bases at V and 2 bases at J; junction bases unmatched: 5. Germline V CDR1 and CDR2: SGHVS, FQNEAQ. This CDR3 region has 14 residues. In DNA, the CDR3 is TGTGCCAGCAGCGCCCGACAGGGAAACTATGGCTACACCTTC. It is translated as CASSARQGNYGYTF.

The CDR3 reads CASSTDSSWAWGQYF. For the CDR3, the DNA is TGTGCCAGTAGTACTGACTCCTCCTGGGCGTGGGGGCAGTATTTT. The rearrangement joins TRBV19 to TRBJ2-3, with no clear D. Germline CDR1 is LNHDA and CDR2 is SQIVND (reference sequence). The CDR3 has 15 residues. V was shortened by 4 bases and J by 11 bases, with 22 bases between the two germline ends.